This is a list of T cell receptor beta chains from one sample in a study of blood T cell repertoires in COVID-19. Measured with immunoSEQ multiplex PCR; TCRdb has only the in-frame clones, and not every one. The sample shows some 140,000 clones, approximately 87% of them seen only once. Specimen: peripheral blood. These receptors all come from a man aged 45-65 years with active COVID-19. Each CDR3 is given with its conserved first and last residue. D genes are given only for firm matches. Part of the rows lack a size; the others show once, few, many or a class for expanded clones.

>TRBD1|TRBJ1-6|-|TRBV6-5
CASSLDREGSPLHF
TGTGCCAGTTCGTTGGACAGGGAAGGGTCACCCCTCCACTTT
>-|TRBJ2-5|-|TRBV20-1
CSAQYQETQYF
TGCAGTGCCCAGTACCAAGAGACCCAGTACTTC
>TRBD1|TRBJ1-5|few|TRBV6-2/TRBV6-3
CASSTTGTAYNQPQHF
TGTGCCAGCAGCACTACCGGGACAGCTTATAATCAGCCCCAGCATTTT
>-|TRBJ2-7|few|TRBV7-9
CASSRLSYEQYF
TGTGCCAGCAGCCGACTCTCCTACGAGCAGTACTTC
>TRBD2|TRBJ2-1|-|TRBV5-4
CASSFGGGYNEQFF
TGTGCCAGCAGCTTCGGGGGGGGGTACAATGAGCAGTTCTTC
>TRBD1|TRBJ2-7|-|TRBV4-2
CASSQPLISGGWYEQYF
TGTGCCAGCAGCCAACCGTTGATATCAGGGGGCTGGTACGAGCAGTACTTC
>TRBD1|TRBJ1-5|-|TRBV19
CASGGQAGQPQHF
TGTGCCAGTGGTGGACAGGCTGGTCAGCCCCAGCATTTT
>TRBD1|TRBJ2-1|-|TRBV9
CASSGGTGDKQFF
TGTGCCAGCAGCGGGGGGACAGGGGATAAGCAGTTCTTC
>TRBD1|TRBJ2-7|-|TRBV4-1
CASSRPGQKSYEQYF
TGCGCCAGCAGCCGCCCGGGACAGAAGTCCTACGAGCAGTACTTC
>TRBD1|TRBJ2-3|-|TRBV4-2
CASSLGAGQGASSDTQYF
TGTGCCAGCAGCCTCGGCGCGGGACAGGGGGCGAGCTCAGATACGCAGTATTTT
>TRBD1|TRBJ1-1|-|TRBV2
CATRTGGVTEAFF
TGTGCCACCAGGACAGGGGGCGTCACTGAAGCTTTCTTT
>TRBD1|TRBJ1-2|-|TRBV7-2
CASSLSGGTGGYGYTF
TGTGCCAGCAGCTTATCCGGTGGGACAGGGGGCTATGGCTACACCTTC
>-|TRBJ2-5|-|TRBV5-1
CASSLASRETQYF
TGCGCCAGCAGCTTGGCCTCGAGAGAGACCCAGTACTTC
>-|TRBJ2-2|once|TRBV28
CASSAGALNTGELFF
TGTGCCAGCAGCGCGGGGGCCCTGAACACCGGGGAGCTGTTTTTT
>-|TRBJ1-1|-|TRBV9
CASSVGGEYGTEAFF
TGTGCCAGCAGCGTAGGGGGGGAATACGGAACTGAAGCTTTCTTT
>TRBD1|TRBJ1-5|-|TRBV23-1
CASSHGGTGDQPQHF
TGCGCCAGCAGTCATGGCGGGACAGGGGATCAGCCCCAGCATTTT
>-|TRBJ1-4|-|TRBV6-5
CATATATNEKLFF
TGTGCCACCGCGACTGCAACTAATGAAAAACTGTTTTTT
>-|TRBJ2-7|-|TRBV18
CASSSGHVFYEQYF
TGTGCCAGCTCATCCGGACACGTATTCTACGAGCAGTACTTC
>TRBD1|TRBJ1-2|-|TRBV2
CAIGQGSVYGYTF
TGTGCCATCGGACAGGGGAGTGTCTATGGCTACACCTTC
>TRBD2|TRBJ2-3|-|TRBV7-3
CASSLVAGGRTDTQYF
TGTGCCAGCAGCCTCGTAGCGGGAGGGCGCACAGATACGCAGTATTTT
>TRBD1|TRBJ1-4|-|TRBV2
CASSEQGQYNEKLFF
TGTGCCAGCAGTGAACAGGGACAGTATAATGAAAAACTGTTTTTT
>-|TRBJ1-2|-|TRBV6-5
CASSLNTGFYGYTF
TGTGCCAGCTCCTTAAACACAGGTTTCTATGGCTACACCTTC
>TRBD1|TRBJ1-2|-|TRBV4-3
CASSQDRGTGNFYGYTF
TGCGCCAGCAGCCAAGATCGAGGGACAGGGAATTTCTATGGCTACACCTTC
>-|TRBJ1-4|-|TRBV6-5
CASRSGSSREKLFF
TGTGCCAGCAGGTCCGGGTCAAGCCGGGAAAAACTGTTTTTT
>TRBD2|TRBJ2-5|-|TRBV9
CASSYRGLATAGSETQYF
TGTGCCAGCAGCTACCGGGGACTAGCCACCGCAGGAAGTGAGACCCAGTACTTC
>-|TRBJ1-1|few|TRBV6-6
CASSYLQTEAFF
TGTGCCAGCAGTTATTTGCAGACTGAAGCTTTCTTT
>-|TRBJ1-6|-|TRBV6-5
CASSPGLGSIHF
TGTGCCAGCAGTCCAGGGTTGGGGTCCATCCACTTT
>TRBD1|TRBJ1-5|few|TRBV4-1
CASSQGPGQSNQPQHF
TGCGCCAGCAGCCAAGGGCCGGGACAGTCCAATCAGCCCCAGCATTTT
>-|TRBJ2-3|-|TRBV6-5
CASSYSRVADTQYF
TGTGCCAGCAGTTACTCGAGGGTAGCAGATACGCAGTATTTT
>TRBD1|TRBJ1-1|once|TRBV5-1
CASSPHTGETEAFF
TGCGCCAGCAGCCCTCATACAGGGGAGACTGAAGCTTTCTTT
>-|TRBJ1-1|-|TRBV27
CASSSFAYSTLNTEAFF
TGTGCCAGCAGTTCCTTTGCTTACAGCACTTTGAACACTGAAGCTTTCTTT
>-|TRBJ1-2|-|TRBV12-3/TRBV12-4
CASSFERGGYTF
TGTGCCAGCAGTTTTGAAAGGGGCGGCTACACCTTC
>TRBD1|TRBJ1-1|once|TRBV5-8
CASSLDRWAYTEAFF
TGTGCCAGCAGTTTGGACAGGTGGGCCTACACTGAAGCTTTCTTT
>-|TRBJ1-5|-|TRBV15
CATSRQGPQHF
TGTGCCACCAGCAGACAGGGCCCCCAGCATTTT
>TRBD1|TRBJ1-5|-|TRBV4-1
CASSQRQGDNQPQHF
TGCGCCAGCAGCCAGAGACAGGGCGACAATCAGCCCCAGCATTTT
>-|TRBJ1-1|-|TRBV18
CASSPGREAYTEAFF
TGTGCCAGCTCACCAGGGAGGGAGGCGTACACTGAAGCTTTCTTT
>-|TRBJ1-2|-|TRBV7-2
CASSLRRDGGYTF
TGTGCCAGCAGCTTAAGGCGGGACGGAGGCTACACCTTC
>-|TRBJ2-7|-|TRBV21-1
CASSRRTSETYEQYF
TGTGCCAGCAGCAGGAGGACTAGCGAAACCTACGAGCAGTACTTC
>TRBD1|TRBJ1-6|-|TRBV7-2
CASSYSGQTNSPLHF
TGTGCCAGCAGCTATTCGGGACAGACTAATTCACCCCTCCACTTT
>TRBD2|TRBJ2-2|few|TRBV6-1
CASSEGLAGTGELFF
TGTGCCAGCAGTGAAGGACTAGCGGGGACCGGGGAGCTGTTTTTT
>TRBD2|TRBJ2-1|-|TRBV6-6
CASSLLAGVVDEQFF
TGTGCCAGCAGTTTACTAGCGGGGGTTGTTGATGAGCAGTTCTTC
>TRBD1|TRBJ2-2|-|TRBV18
CASSRQGEKLFF
TGTGCCAGCTCGCGACAGGGGGAGAAGCTGTTTTTT
>TRBD1|TRBJ1-1|-|TRBV7-7
CASTPLGQELMNTEAFF
TGTGCTAGCACCCCCTTGGGACAGGAACTCATGAACACTGAAGCTTTCTTT
>TRBD2|TRBJ2-1|-|TRBV20-1
CSASSPAGIYNEQFF
TGCAGTGCTAGTTCTCCAGCGGGGATATACAATGAGCAGTTCTTC
>TRBD1|TRBJ2-2|-|TRBV30
CACHKQGAVTGELFF
TGTGCCTGCCATAAACAGGGGGCGGTTACCGGGGAGCTGTTTTTT
>TRBD1|TRBJ1-3|-|TRBV5-1
CASSAQGGNTIYF
TGCGCCAGCAGCGCACAGGGGGGAAACACCATATATTTT
>-|TRBJ1-2|-|TRBV25-1
CASSGAGFNYGYTF
TGTGCCAGCAGTGGGGCGGGCTTTAACTATGGCTACACCTTC
>-|TRBJ1-2|-|TRBV5-5
CASSLRLAGANYGYTF
TGTGCCAGCAGCTTGAGGTTGGCAGGGGCCAACTATGGCTACACCTTC
>TRBD2|TRBJ2-5|-|TRBV7-3
CASSPGGLSTETQYF
TGTGCCAGCAGCCCCGGGGGACTATCGACCGAGACCCAGTACTTC
>TRBD2|TRBJ2-1|once|TRBV29-1
CSVEGRATSGGNEQFF
TGCAGCGTTGAAGGGAGGGCGACTAGCGGGGGGAATGAGCAGTTCTTC
>-|TRBJ2-7|-|TRBV6-5
CASSPGSPYEQYF
TGTGCCAGCAGCCCCGGGTCCCCCTACGAGCAGTACTTC
>TRBD1|TRBJ2-2|-|TRBV3-1/TRBV3-2
CASTAGTGLLAGELFF
TGTGCCAGCACCGCCGGGACAGGGCTACTTGCCGGGGAGCTGTTTTTT
>-|TRBJ1-6|few|TRBV9
CAAGDNSPLHF
TGTGCCGCGGGGGATAATTCACCCCTCCACTTT
>-|TRBJ2-4|-|TRBV6-8
CASSLPPGLKNIQYF
TGTGCCAGCAGCCTCCCACCGGGATTGAAAAACATTCAGTACTTC
>TRBD1|TRBJ2-1|-|TRBV18
CASSPAGTGPNEQFF
TGTGCCAGCTCGCCAGCCGGGACAGGACCCAATGAGCAGTTCTTC
>TRBD2|TRBJ2-7|-|TRBV6-5
CASTPRWGGDYEQYF
TGTGCCAGCACTCCCAGGTGGGGGGGGGACTACGAGCAGTACTTC
>TRBD1|TRBJ1-1|-|TRBV9
CASSSPGQEGQRQAFF
TGTGCCAGCAGCTCTCCGGGACAGGAGGGTCAGCGCCAAGCTTTCTTT
>TRBD1|TRBJ1-1|-|TRBV6-2/TRBV6-3
CASSSPGTGGTEAFF
TGTGCCAGCAGTTCGCCCGGGACAGGGGGGACTGAAGCTTTCTTT